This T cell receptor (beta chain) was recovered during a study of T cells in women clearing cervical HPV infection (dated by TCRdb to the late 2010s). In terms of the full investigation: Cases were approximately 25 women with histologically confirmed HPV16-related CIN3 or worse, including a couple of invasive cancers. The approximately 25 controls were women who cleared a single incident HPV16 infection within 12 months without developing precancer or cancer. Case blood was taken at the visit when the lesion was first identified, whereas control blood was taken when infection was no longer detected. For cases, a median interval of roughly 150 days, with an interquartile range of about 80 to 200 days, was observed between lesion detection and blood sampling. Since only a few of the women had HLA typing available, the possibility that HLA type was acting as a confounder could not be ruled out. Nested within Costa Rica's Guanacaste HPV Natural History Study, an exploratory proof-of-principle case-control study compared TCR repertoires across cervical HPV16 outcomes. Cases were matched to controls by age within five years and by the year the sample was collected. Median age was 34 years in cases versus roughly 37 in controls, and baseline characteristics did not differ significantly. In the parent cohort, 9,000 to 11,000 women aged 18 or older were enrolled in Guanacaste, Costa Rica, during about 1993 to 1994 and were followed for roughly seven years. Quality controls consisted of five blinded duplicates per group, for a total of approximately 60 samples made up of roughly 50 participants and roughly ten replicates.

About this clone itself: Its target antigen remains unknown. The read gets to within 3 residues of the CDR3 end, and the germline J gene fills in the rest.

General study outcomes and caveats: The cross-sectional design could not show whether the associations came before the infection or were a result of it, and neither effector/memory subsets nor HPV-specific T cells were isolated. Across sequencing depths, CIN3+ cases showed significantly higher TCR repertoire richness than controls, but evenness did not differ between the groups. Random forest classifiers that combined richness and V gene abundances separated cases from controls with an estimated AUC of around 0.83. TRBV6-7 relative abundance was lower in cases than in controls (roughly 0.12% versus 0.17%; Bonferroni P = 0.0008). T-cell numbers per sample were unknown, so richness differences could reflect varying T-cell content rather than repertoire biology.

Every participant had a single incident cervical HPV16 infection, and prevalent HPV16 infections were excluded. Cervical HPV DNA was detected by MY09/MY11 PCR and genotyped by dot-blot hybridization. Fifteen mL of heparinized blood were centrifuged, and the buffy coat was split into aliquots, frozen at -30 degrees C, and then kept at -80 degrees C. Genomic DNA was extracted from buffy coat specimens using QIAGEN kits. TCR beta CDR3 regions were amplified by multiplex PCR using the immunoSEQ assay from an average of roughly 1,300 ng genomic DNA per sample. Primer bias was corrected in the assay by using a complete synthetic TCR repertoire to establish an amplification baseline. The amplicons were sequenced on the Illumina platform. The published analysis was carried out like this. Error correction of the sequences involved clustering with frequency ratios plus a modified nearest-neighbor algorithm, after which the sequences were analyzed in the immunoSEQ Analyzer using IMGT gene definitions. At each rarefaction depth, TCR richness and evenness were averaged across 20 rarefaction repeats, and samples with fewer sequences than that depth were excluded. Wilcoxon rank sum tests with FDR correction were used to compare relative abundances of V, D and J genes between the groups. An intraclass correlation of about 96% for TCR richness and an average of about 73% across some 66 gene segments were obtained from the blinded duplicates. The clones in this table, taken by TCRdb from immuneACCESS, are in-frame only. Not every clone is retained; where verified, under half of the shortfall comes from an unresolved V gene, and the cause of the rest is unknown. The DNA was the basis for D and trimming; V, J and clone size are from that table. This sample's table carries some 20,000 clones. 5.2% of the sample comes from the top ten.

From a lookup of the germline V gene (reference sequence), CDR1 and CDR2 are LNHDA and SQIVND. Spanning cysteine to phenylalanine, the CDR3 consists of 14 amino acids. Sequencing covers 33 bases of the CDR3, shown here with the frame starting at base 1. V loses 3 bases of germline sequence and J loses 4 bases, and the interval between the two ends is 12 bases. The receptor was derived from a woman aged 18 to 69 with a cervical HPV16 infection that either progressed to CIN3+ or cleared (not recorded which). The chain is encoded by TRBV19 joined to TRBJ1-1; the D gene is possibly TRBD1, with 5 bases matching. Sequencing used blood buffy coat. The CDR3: CASSILQGGTEAFF. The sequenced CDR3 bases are TGTGCCAGTAGTATCTTGCAGGGTGGCACTGAA.